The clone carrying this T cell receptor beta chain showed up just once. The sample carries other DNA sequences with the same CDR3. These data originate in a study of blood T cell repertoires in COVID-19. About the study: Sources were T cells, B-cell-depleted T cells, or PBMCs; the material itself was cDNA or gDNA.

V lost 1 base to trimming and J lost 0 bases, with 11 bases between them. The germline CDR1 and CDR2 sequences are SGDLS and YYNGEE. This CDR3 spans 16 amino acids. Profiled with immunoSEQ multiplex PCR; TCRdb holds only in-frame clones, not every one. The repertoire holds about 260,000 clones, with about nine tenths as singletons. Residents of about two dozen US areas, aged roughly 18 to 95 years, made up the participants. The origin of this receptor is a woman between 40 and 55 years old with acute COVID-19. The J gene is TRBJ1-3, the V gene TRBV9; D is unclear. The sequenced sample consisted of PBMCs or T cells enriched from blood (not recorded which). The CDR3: CASSVIPGSSGNTIYF. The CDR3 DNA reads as TGTGCCAGCAGCGTAATCCCCGGGAGCTCTGGAAACACCATATATTTT. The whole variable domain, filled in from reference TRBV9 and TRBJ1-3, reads DSGVTQTPKHLITATGQRVTLRCSPRSGDLSVYWYQQSLDQGLQFLIQYYNGEERAKGNILERFSAQQFPDLHSELNLSSLELGDSALYFCASSVIPGSSGNTIYFGEGSWLTVV.